The rows below give T cell receptor beta chains drawn from one sample of a study of T-cell reconstitution after alpha-beta-depleted transplantation in children. TCRdb used MiXCR to reprocess the PCR reads, holding one entry per CDR3 protein. The data hold about 980,000 distinct CDR3 sequences, with roughly 29% observed a single time. Sequencing used PBMCs, mostly from graft donor cells, obtained 360 days after TCRalphabeta/CD19-depleted stem cell transplant. These receptors came from a boy under two years old who had a stem cell transplant for SCID, so the T cells may come from the graft donor. Each CDR3 is given with its conserved first and last residue. The D gene is left open where the match is weak. The size field is filled for only some rows; it gives once, few, many or a size class.

d_gene	abundance	v_gene	j_gene	CDR3aa	CDR3nt
TRBD2	few	TRBV5-1	TRBJ2-7	CASRTSGTYEQYF	TGCGCCAGCAGGACTAGCGGAACCTACGAGCAGTACTTC
-	-	TRBV12-3/TRBV12-4	TRBJ1-1	CASSQRQGRNVAFF	TGTGCCAGCAGCCAACGGCAAGGGAGGAATGTGGCTTTCTTT
-	-	TRBV11-2	TRBJ2-7	CASSLVELYEQYF	TGTGCCAGCAGCTTAGTAGAATTATACGAGCAGTACTTC
TRBD1	once	TRBV12-3/TRBV12-4	TRBJ1-5	CASSLQGATNQPQHF	TGTGCCAGCAGCCTCCAGGGGGCCACCAATCAGCCCCAGCATTTT
-	-	TRBV12-3/TRBV12-4	TRBJ2-1	CASRRKTEYNEQFF	TGTGCCAGCAGACGGAAGACAGAGTACAATGAGCAGTTCTTC
-	many	TRBV6-5	TRBJ2-4	CASSYLQGENIQYF	TGTGCCAGCAGTTATCTACAGGGCGAAAACATTCAGTACTTC
TRBD2	few	TRBV6-5	TRBJ2-1	CASSYSIRLAGGRNNEQFF	TGTGCCAGCAGTTACTCGATCCGGCTAGCGGGGGGCAGAAACAATGAGCAGTTCTTC
-	-	TRBV6-1	TRBJ1-5	CASSAPRGDYSNQPQHF	TGTGCCAGCAGTGCGCCGAGGGGGGATTATAGCAATCAGCCCCAGCATTTT
TRBD2	few	TRBV5-1	TRBJ2-1	CASSFPGTSGASSYNEQFF	TGCGCCAGCAGCTTCCCCGGGACTAGCGGGGCGAGCTCCTACAATGAGCAGTTCTTC
-	-	TRBV5-1	TRBJ2-1	CASSLSALARNEQFF	TGCGCCAGCAGCTTGTCGGCTCTAGCGCGCAATGAGCAGTTCTTC
TRBD1	few	TRBV20-1	TRBJ1-3	CSASTGGSGNTIYF	TGCAGTGCTTCAACAGGGGGCTCTGGAAACACCATATATTTT
-	few	TRBV6-1	TRBJ1-1	CASSERRPMNTEAFF	TGTGCCAGCAGTGAACGAAGACCTATGAACACTGAAGCTTTCTTT
-	-	TRBV12-3/TRBV12-4	TRBJ2-5	CASSFGAIRETQYF	TGTGCCAGCAGTTTTGGGGCTATCCGGGAGACCCAGTACTTC
TRBD2	-	TRBV14	TRBJ2-1	CASSQMGSGGANEQFF	TGTGCCAGCAGCCAGATGGGTAGCGGGGGGGCCAATGAGCAGTTCTTC
-	few	TRBV20-1	TRBJ1-1	CSAEDSEAFF	TGCAGTGCTGAGGACAGTGAAGCTTTCTTT
-	few	TRBV6-5	TRBJ2-1	CASSYGGSRDEQFF	TGTGCCAGCAGTTACGGTGGCAGCCGGGATGAGCAGTTCTTC
-	-	TRBV20-1	TRBJ2-5	CSATSWAHGNKETQYF	TGCAGTGCTACGAGTTGGGCCCACGGAAATAAAGAGACCCAGTACTTC
-	-	TRBV5-6	TRBJ1-5	CASSLWAKSFNQPQHF	TGTGCCAGCAGCTTGTGGGCAAAAAGCTTCAATCAGCCCCAGCATTTT
-	-	TRBV28	TRBJ1-1	CASSGRRERAEAFF	TGTGCCAGCAGTGGGCGAAGGGAAAGGGCTGAAGCTTTCTTT
-	few	TRBV2	TRBJ2-1	CASSEARWSQFF	TGTGCCAGCAGTGAAGCTAGATGGAGCCAGTTCTTC
TRBD1	-	TRBV5-1	TRBJ2-2	CASSHDRVGRELFF	TGCGCCAGCAGCCATGACAGGGTTGGGAGGGAGCTGTTTTTT
-	-	TRBV5-1	TRBJ2-7	CASSLVPQIEVYEQYF	TGCGCCAGCAGCTTGGTTCCGCAGATCGAAGTCTACGAGCAGTACTTC
-	-	TRBV9	TRBJ2-5	CASSPRWGLGQETQYF	TGTGCCAGCAGCCCCCGGTGGGGTCTCGGCCAAGAGACCCAGTACTTC
TRBD1	-	TRBV12-5	TRBJ2-1	CASGLGTGGYNEQFF	TGTGCTAGTGGTCTCGGGACAGGGGGCTACAATGAGCAGTTCTTC
-	few	TRBV18	TRBJ2-1	CASSPGKDGHNEQFF	TGTGCCAGCTCACCAGGAAAGGACGGCCACAATGAGCAGTTCTTC
TRBD1	few	TRBV7-2	TRBJ2-7	CASSLAGQVLSYEQYF	TGTGCCAGCAGCTTAGCGGGACAGGTTTTGAGTTACGAGCAGTACTTC
TRBD2	-	TRBV3-1	TRBJ2-5	CASRTSGGFEETQYF	TGTGCCAGCAGGACTAGCGGGGGGTTCGAAGAGACCCAGTACTTC
-	few	TRBV20-1	TRBJ1-3	CSARAHIINTIYF	TGCAGTGCCCGGGCCCACATCATAAACACCATATATTTT
-	-	TRBV28	TRBJ2-4	CASEGGGKNIQYF	TGTGCCAGTGAGGGGGGGGGCAAAAACATTCAGTACTTC